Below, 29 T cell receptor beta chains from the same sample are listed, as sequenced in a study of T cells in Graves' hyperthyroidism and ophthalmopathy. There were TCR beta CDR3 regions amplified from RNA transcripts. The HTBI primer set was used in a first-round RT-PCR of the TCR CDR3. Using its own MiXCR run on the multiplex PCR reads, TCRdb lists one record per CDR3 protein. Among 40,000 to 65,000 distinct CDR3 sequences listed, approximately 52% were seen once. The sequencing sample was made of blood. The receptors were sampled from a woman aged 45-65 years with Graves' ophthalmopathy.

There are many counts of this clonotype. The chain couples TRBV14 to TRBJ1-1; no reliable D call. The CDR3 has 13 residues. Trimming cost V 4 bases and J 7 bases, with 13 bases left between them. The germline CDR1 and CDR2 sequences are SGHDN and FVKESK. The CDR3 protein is CASSPLGVNEAFF. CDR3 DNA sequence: TGTGCCAGCAGCCCGCTTGGGGTTAATGAAGCTTTCTTT.

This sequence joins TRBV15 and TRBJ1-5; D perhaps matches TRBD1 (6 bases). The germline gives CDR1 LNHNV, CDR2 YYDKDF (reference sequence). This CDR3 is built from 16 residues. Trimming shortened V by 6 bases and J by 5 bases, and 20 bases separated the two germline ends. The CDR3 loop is CATSKFRQVRDQPQHF. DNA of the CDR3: TGTGCCACCAGTAAGTTCCGACAGGTCCGGGATCAGCCCCAGCATTTT. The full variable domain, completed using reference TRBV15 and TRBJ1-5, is DAMVIQNPRYQVTQFGKPVTLSCSQTLNHNVMYWYQQKSSQAPKLLFHYYDKDFNNEADTPDNFQSRRPNTSFCFLDIRSPGLGDTAMYLCATSKFRQVRDQPQHFGDGTRLSIL.

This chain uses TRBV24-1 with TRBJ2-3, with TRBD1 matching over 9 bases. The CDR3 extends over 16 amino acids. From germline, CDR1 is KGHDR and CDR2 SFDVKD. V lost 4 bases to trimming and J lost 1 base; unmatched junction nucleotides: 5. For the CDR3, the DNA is TGTGCCACCAGTGACCCCCGGGACAGGGGCACAGATACGCAGTATTTT. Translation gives CATSDPRDRGTDTQYF.

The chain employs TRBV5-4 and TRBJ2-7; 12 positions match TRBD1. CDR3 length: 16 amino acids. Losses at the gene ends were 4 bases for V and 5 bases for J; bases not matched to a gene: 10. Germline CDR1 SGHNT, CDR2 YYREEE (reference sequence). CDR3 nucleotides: TGTGCCAGCAGCGGGGGGGGACAGGGGGCGATCGACGAGCAGTACTTC. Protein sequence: CASSGGGQGAIDEQYF. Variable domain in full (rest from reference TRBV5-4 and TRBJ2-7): ETGVTQSPTHLIKTRGQQVTLRCSSQSGHNTVSWYQQALGQGPQFIFQYYREEENGRGNFPPRFSGLQFPNYSSELNVNALELDDSALYLCASSGGGQGAIDEQYFGPGTRLTVT.

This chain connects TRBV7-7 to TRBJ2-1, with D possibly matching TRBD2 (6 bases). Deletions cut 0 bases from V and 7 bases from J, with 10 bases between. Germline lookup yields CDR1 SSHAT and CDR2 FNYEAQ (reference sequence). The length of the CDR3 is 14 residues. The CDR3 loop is CASSLAGGYNEQFF. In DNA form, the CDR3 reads TGTGCCAGCAGCTTAGCGGGAGGTTATAATGAGCAGTTCTTC.

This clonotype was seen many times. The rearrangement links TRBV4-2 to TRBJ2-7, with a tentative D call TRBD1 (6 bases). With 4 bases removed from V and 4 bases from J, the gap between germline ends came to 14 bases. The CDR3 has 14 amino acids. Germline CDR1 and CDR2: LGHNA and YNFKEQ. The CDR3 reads CASSRTEPPYEQYF. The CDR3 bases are TGTGCCAGCAGCCGGACAGAGCCCCCTTACGAGCAGTACTTC.

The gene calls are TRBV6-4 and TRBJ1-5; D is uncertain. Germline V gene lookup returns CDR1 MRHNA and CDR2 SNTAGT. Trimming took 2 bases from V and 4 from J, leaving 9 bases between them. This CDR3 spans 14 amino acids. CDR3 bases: TGTGCCAGCAGTGACGGGGTTGGGAATCAGCCCCAGCATTTT. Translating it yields CASSDGVGNQPQHF.

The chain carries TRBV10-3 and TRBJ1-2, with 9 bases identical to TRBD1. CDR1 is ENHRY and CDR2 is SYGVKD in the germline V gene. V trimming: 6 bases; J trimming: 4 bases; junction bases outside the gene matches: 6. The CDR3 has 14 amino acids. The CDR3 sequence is CAIRGQGDSYGYTF. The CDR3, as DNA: TGTGCCATCAGGGGACAGGGAGATTCCTATGGCTACACCTTC.

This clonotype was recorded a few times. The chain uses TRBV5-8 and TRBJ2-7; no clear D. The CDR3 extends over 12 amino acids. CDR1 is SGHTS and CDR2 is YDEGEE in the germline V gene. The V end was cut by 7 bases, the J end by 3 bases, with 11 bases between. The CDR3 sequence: CASSQNYYEQYF. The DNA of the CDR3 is TGTGCCAGCTCACAAAATTACTACGAGCAGTACTTC. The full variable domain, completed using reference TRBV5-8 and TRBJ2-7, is EAGVTQSPTHLIKTRGQQATLRCSPISGHTSVYWYQQALGLGLQFLLWYDEGEERNRGNFPPRFSGRQFPNYSSELNVNALELEDSALYLCASSQNYYEQYFGPGTRLTVT.

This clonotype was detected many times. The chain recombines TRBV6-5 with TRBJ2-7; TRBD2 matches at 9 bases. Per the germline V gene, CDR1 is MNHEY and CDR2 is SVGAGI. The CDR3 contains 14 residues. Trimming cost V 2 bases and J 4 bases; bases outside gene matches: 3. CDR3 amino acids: CASSYTSGSYEQYF. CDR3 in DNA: TGTGCCAGCAGTTACACTAGCGGGTCTTACGAGCAGTACTTC.

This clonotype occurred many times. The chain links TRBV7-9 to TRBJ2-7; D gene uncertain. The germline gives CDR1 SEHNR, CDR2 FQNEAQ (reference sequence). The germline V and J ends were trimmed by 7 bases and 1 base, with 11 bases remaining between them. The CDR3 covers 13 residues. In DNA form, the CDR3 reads TGTGCCAGCACACACCAAACGTCCTACGAGCAGTACTTC. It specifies CASTHQTSYEQYF.

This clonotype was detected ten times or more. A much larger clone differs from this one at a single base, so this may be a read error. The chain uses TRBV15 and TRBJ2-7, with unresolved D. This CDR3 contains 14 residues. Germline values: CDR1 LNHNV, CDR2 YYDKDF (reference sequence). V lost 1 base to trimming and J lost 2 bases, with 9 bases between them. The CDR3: CATSRGGRTYEQYF. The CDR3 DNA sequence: TGTGCCACCAGCAGAGGTGGACGGACCTACGAGCAGTACTTC.

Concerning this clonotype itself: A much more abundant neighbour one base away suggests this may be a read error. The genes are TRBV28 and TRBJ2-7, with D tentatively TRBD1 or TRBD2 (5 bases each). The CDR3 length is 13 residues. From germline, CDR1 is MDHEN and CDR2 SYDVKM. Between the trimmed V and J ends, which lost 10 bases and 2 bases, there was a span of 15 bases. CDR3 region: CATCPGPAYEQYF. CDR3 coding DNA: TGTGCCACCTGCCCGGGGCCCGCCTACGAGCAGTACTTC. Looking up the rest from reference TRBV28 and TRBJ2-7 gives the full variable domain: DVKVTQSSRYLVKRTGEKVFLECVQDMDHENMFWYRQDPGLGLRLIYFSYDVKMKEKGDIPEGYSVSREKKERFSLILESASTNQTSMYLCATCPGPAYEQYFGPGTRLTVT.

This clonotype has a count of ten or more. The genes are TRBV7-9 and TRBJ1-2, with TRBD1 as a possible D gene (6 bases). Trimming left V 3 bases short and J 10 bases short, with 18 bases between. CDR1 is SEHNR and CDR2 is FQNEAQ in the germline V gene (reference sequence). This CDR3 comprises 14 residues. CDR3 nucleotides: TGTGCCAGCAGCTTGGGGGACAAGGGCATCGTCTACACCTTC. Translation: CASSLGDKGIVYTF.

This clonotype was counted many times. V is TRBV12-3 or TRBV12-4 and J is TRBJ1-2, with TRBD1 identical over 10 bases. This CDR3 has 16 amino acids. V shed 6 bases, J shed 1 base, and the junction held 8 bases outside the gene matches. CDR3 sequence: CASSPGTGEVNYGYTF. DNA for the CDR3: TGTGCCAGCAGCCCTGGGACAGGGGAGGTTAACTATGGCTACACCTTC.

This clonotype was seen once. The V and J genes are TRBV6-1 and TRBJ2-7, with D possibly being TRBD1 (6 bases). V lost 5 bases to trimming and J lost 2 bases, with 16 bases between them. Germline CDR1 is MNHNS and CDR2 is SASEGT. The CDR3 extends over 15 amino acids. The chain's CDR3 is CASSYSLDSAYEQYF. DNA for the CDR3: TGTGCCAGCAGTTACTCTTTGGACAGTGCCTACGAGCAGTACTTC.

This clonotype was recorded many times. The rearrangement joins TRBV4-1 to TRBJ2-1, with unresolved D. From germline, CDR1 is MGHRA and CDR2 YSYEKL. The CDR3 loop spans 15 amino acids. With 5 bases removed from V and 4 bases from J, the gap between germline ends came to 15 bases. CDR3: CASSRLLGRYNEQFF. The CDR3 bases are TGCGCCAGCAGCAGGCTTCTAGGTCGGTACAATGAGCAGTTCTTC.

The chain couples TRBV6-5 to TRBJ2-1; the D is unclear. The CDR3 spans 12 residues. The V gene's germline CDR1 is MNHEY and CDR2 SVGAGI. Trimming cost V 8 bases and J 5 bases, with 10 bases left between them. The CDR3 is CASQTYNNEQFF. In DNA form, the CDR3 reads TGTGCCAGCCAAACCTATAACAATGAGCAGTTCTTC.

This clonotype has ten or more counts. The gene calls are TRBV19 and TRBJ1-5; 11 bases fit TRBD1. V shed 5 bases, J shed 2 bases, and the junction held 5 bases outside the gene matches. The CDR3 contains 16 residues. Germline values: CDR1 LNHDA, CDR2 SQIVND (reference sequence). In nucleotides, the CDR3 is TGTGCCAGTAGTTTCGGGACAGGGGGAGGCAATCAGCCCCAGCATTTT. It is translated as CASSFGTGGGNQPQHF.

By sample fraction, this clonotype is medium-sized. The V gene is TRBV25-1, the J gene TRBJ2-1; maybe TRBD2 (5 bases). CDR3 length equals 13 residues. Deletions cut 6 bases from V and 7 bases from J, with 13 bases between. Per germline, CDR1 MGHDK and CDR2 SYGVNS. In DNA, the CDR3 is TGTGCCAGCAGCCCGAGGGCGTTGAATGAGCAGTTCTTC. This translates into CASSPRALNEQFF.

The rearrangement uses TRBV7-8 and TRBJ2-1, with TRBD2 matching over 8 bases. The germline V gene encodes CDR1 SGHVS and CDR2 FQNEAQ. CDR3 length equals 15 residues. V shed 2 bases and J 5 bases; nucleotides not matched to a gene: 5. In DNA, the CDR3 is TGTGCCAGCAGCTTAAGAGCGGGAGCCAACAATGAGCAGTTCTTC. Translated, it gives CASSLRAGANNEQFF.

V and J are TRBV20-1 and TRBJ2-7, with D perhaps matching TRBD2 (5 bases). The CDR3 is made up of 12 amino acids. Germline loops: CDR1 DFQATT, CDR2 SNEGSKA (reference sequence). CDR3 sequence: CRGAGISYEQYV. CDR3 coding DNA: TGCAGGGGAGCAGGAATCTCCTACGAGCAGTACGTC.

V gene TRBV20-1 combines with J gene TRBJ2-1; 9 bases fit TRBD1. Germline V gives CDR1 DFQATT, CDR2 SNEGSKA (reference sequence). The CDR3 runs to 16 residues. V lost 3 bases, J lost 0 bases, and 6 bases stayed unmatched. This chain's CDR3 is CSARAGTGLSYNEQFF. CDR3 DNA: TGCAGTGCTAGGGCGGGGACAGGGCTCTCCTACAATGAGCAGTTCTTC.

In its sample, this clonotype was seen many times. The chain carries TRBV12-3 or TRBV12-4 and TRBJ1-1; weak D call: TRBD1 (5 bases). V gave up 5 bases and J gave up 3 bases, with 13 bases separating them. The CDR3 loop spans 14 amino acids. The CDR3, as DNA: TGTGCCAGCAGTAGGGTTGGGGCTGACACTGAAGCTTTCTTT. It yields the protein CASSRVGADTEAFF.

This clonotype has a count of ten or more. CDR3 DNA sequence: TGTGCCAGCAGTCCGCTGAGGGGTCAGCCCCAGCATTTT. Translating gives CASSPLRGQPQHF. The chain couples TRBV6-2 or TRBV6-3 to TRBJ1-5; D may be TRBD1 (5 bases). The CDR3 has 13 amino acids. V was shortened by 5 bases and J by 6 bases, with 11 bases between the two germline ends. Germline V gives CDR1 MNHEY, CDR2 SVGEGT.

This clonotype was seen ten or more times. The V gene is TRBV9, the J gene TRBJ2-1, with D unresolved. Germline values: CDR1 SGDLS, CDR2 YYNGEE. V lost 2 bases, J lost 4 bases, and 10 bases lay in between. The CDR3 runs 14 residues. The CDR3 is CASSVTNTYNEQFF. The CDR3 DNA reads TGTGCCAGCAGCGTCACAAACACATACAATGAGCAGTTCTTC.

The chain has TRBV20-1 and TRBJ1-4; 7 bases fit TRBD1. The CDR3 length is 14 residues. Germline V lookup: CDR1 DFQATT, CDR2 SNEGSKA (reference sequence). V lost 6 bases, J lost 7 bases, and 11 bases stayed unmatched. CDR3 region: CSAGPGTEGEKLFF. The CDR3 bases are TGCAGTGCGGGCCCCGGGACAGAGGGTGAAAAACTGTTTTTT.

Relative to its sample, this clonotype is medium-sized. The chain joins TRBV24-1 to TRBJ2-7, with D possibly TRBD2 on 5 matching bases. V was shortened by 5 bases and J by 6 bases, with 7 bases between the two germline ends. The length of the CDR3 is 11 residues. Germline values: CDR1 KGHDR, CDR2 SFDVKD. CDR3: CATSVGGEQYF. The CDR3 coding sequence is TGTGCCACCAGTGTCGGAGGCGAGCAGTACTTC.

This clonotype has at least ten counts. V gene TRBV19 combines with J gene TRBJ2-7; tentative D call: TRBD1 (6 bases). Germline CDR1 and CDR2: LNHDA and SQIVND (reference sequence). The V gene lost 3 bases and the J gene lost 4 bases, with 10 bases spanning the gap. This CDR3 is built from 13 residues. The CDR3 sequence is CASSIPGQYEQYF. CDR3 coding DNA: TGTGCCAGTAGTATCCCCGGACAGTACGAGCAGTACTTC.